The TCR beta chain described here comes from a study of blood T cell repertoires in COVID-19. Study-level background: The analysed material was cDNA or gDNA that came from T cells, B-cell-depleted T cells, or PBMCs.

Assay used: immunoSEQ multiplex PCR; TCRdb lists only in-frame clones, some missing. The data contain 30,000 or so clones, roughly four fifths of them singletons. The CDR3 runs 13 residues. Germline CDR1 and CDR2: WNHNN and SYGVQD (reference sequence). V was clipped by 4 bases and J by 4 bases, with 7 bases between them. This clone was counted once. The chain recombines TRBV10-1 with TRBJ2-2; possible D gene TRBD2, 5 bases. Sequencing was carried out using peripheral blood. This TCR was sampled from a man older than 75 with active or convalescent COVID-19. As DNA, the CDR3 is TGCGCCAGCAGTGCCAGCGGCACCGGGGAGCTGTTTTTT. Translating gives CASSASGTGELFF.